This T cell receptor beta chain was sequenced during a study of blood T cell repertoires in COVID-19. Background on the study: The United States, Italy and Spain provided the acute and convalescent COVID-19 samples. The analysed material was cDNA or gDNA that came from T cells, B-cell-depleted T cells, or PBMCs.

Original processing notes: Scientists estimated how many nucleated cells there were by amplifying reference gene primers. Here immunoSEQ multiplex PCR was the method, and the copy in TCRdb shows in-frame clones only, minus some. D and trimming were read from the DNA, whereas the V and J calls and clone size are those reported in that table. The table includes under 250,000 clones, about 89% detected once. This CDR3 comprises 13 residues. Germline V gene data show CDR1 as KGHSH and CDR2 as LQKENI. Trimming took off 1 base at V and 7 bases at J, with 11 bases between the two ends. This clonotype was obtained from a man aged 60-69 years who had recovered from COVID-19. The sequencing input was peripheral blood. The rearrangement joins TRBV18 to TRBJ2-7, with D tentatively TRBD2 (6 bases). For the CDR3, the DNA is TGTGCCAGCTCACCACAGGGTCGGGGGGAGCAGTACTTC. This codes for CASSPQGRGEQYF.